The 15 T cell receptor beta chains presented below share a single source sample, sequenced in a study of T cell repertoires in cytomegalovirus infection. TCRdb ran MiXCR on the reads and lists one entry per CDR3 protein. The sample holds 550,000 to 700,000 distinct CDR3 sequences; just under 40% are singletons and the top ten take around 48%. For these TCRs, the target antigens are not known. The sequenced sample was cultured PBMCs, obtained from culture after CMV antigen stimulation. The receptors come from a human donor in good health (CMV status not recorded). Some clones in this sample may be carry-over from other donors' samples.

This chain uses TRBV29-1 with TRBJ2-3; D possibly corresponds to TRBD2 (6 bases). The length of the CDR3 is 13 residues. V was pared by 8 bases and J by 3 bases, with 15 bases between. Germline V gives CDR1 SQVTM, CDR2 ANQGSEA. CDR3 in DNA: TGCAGCTCGCGGGCTAGCGCTACAGATACGCAGTATTTT. This encodes CSSRASATDTQYF.

This clonotype was recorded a few times. The V and J genes are TRBV11-2 and TRBJ2-7, with D perhaps TRBD2 (7 bases). CDR3 size: 16 residues. The V end was cut by 2 bases, the J end by 0 bases, with 14 bases between. Germline-derived CDR1 and CDR2 are SGHAT and FQNNGV. Here the CDR3 reads CASSLRSGTRSYEQYF. The CDR3 nucleotides are TGTGCCAGCAGCTTACGAAGCGGGACACGCTCCTACGAGCAGTACTTC. Based on the CDR3 plus reference TRBV11-2 and TRBJ2-7, the full variable domain is EAGVAQSPRYKIIEKRQSVAFWCNPISGHATLYWYQQILGQGPKLLIQFQNNGVVDDSQLPKDRFSAERLKGVDSTLKIQPAKLEDSAVYLCASSLRSGTRSYEQYFGPGTRLTVT.

This chain links TRBV2 with TRBJ2-4; unclear D gene. The CDR3 spans 14 residues. Trimming pared 6 bases from V and 0 bases from J, leaving 9 bases between. Per the germline V gene, CDR1 is SNHLY and CDR2 is FYNNEI. The CDR3 is CASRGPVAKNIQYF. CDR3 DNA sequence: TGTGCCAGCAGAGGTCCGGTAGCCAAAAACATTCAGTACTTC.

Only a few counts were recorded for this clonotype. The gene calls are TRBV12-3 or TRBV12-4 and TRBJ1-4; D perhaps matches TRBD1 (5 bases). V was cut by 10 bases and J by 3 bases, with 15 bases left in between. This CDR3 comprises 14 residues. Here the CDR3 reads CAIRRGGSNEKLFF. CDR3 DNA sequence: TGTGCCATCCGCCGTGGGGGGTCTAATGAAAAACTGTTTTTT.

The chain combines TRBV18 with TRBJ2-3; D may be TRBD1 or TRBD2 (5 bases each). The CDR3 sequence is 16 residues long. In germline, CDR1 is KGHSH, CDR2 LQKENI. The V end lost 0 bases, the J end lost 8 bases, and 18 bases lay between the germline ends. CDR3 amino acids: CASSPPSGSGGGTQYF. The DNA of the CDR3 is TGTGCCAGCTCACCACCGTCAGGGAGTGGAGGCGGTACGCAGTATTTT.

The rearrangement joins TRBV7-2 to TRBJ2-1; possibly TRBD1 for D (6 bases). CDR1 SGHTA and CDR2 FQGNSA come from the germline V gene. The CDR3 sequence is 13 residues long. Trimming stripped 3 bases from V and 7 bases from J, with 10 bases between. The CDR3 DNA reads as TGTGCCAGCAGCTTGGGGGCAGGGAATGAGCAGTTCTTC. It translates to CASSLGAGNEQFF.

This sequence joins TRBV4-3 and TRBJ2-2; D uncertain. V was pared by 0 bases and J by 0 bases, with 5 bases between. The CDR3 has 15 residues. CDR1 and CDR2 from the germline V gene are LGHNA and YSLEER. CDR3 amino acids: CASSQDVPNTGELFF. The CDR3 DNA follows: TGCGCCAGCAGCCAAGATGTACCGAACACCGGGGAGCTGTTTTTT.

This clonotype came up a few times. The chain couples TRBV7-2 to TRBJ2-1; 10 nucleotides agree with TRBD2. The V segment lost 5 bases and the J segment 8 bases; nucleotides outside the gene matches: 6. Germline CDR1 and CDR2: SGHTA and FQGNSA. This CDR3 has 14 residues. The CDR3 is CASSNRGTSDEQFF. CDR3 bases: TGTGCCAGCAGCAATCGCGGGACTAGCGATGAGCAGTTCTTC.

This rearrangement joins TRBV28 to TRBJ1-4; D unresolved. In germline, CDR1 is MDHEN, CDR2 SYDVKM. This CDR3 spans 13 amino acids. With 11 bases removed from V and 9 bases from J, the gap between germline ends came to 19 bases. DNA for the CDR3: TGTGCCGCCAGCAACGTCCCGGCGCAAAAACTGTTTTTT. As protein: CAASNVPAQKLFF.

CDR3 DNA sequence: TGTGCCAGCAGGCCGCTAGCGGGTGGCGCAGATACGCAGTATTTT. Translation: CASRPLAGGADTQYF. This chain joins TRBV5-6 and TRBJ2-3, with TRBD2 matching 8 bases. The CDR3 loop spans 15 amino acids. The germline V gene has CDR1 SGHDT and CDR2 YYEEEE. With V trimmed by 5 bases and J by 4 bases, 9 bases remained unmatched.

The chain joins TRBV7-2 to TRBJ2-1, with 8 bases that match TRBD1. The germline V gene encodes CDR1 SGHTA and CDR2 FQGNSA. This CDR3 is 15 amino acids long. V was clipped by 5 bases and J by 7 bases; unmatched bases: 10. Here the CDR3 reads CASSPRTGTSNEQFF. In nucleotides, the CDR3 is TGTGCCAGCAGCCCGAGGACAGGGACGTCGAATGAGCAGTTCTTC.

This clonotype was counted many times. The chain employs TRBV6-1 and TRBJ1-3; perhaps TRBD1 as D (5 bases). Trimming stripped 11 bases from V and 4 bases from J, with 15 bases between. The CDR3 is 13 residues long. Germline V gene data show CDR1 as MNHNS and CDR2 as SASEGT. The CDR3 here is CASFRGFGNTIYF. CDR3 sequence (DNA): TGTGCCTCTTTTCGGGGGTTCGGAAACACCATATATTTT.

This chain links TRBV7-6 with TRBJ2-2; TRBD1 is a possible D gene (5 bases). This CDR3 is 13 amino acids long. The ends were cut back, 6 bases at V and 4 bases at J, with 9 bases in the middle. Germline V gene data show CDR1 as SGHVS and CDR2 as FNYEAQ. The CDR3 spells CASRPGSTGELFF. CDR3 in DNA: TGTGCCAGCAGACCAGGGTCCACCGGGGAGCTGTTTTTT.

The chain links TRBV12-3 or TRBV12-4 to TRBJ1-1, with a tentative D call TRBD1 (5 bases). Trimming removed 5 bases at V and 8 bases at J, with 15 bases between. The CDR3 is 13 residues long. CDR3 in amino acids: CASSAFRDDEAFF. CDR3 sequence (DNA): TGTGCCAGCAGTGCTTTCCGGGACGACGAAGCTTTCTTT.

This clonotype was detected only a few times. This sequence joins TRBV6-5 and TRBJ1-2; perhaps TRBD1 as D (5 bases). The CDR3 is 14 residues long. CDR1 MNHEY and CDR2 SVGAGI come from the germline V gene. Trimming took off 8 bases at V and 5 bases at J, with 18 bases between the two ends. The CDR3 loop is CASAPDEGMYGYTF. The CDR3 DNA sequence: TGTGCCAGCGCCCCCGATGAGGGGATGTATGGCTACACCTTC.